This T cell receptor (beta chain) was captured in a study of CD8+ T cells in alopecia areata. Trimming at V came to 2 bases and at J to 5 bases, leaving 8 bases not matched to a gene. The CDR3 totals 15 residues. CDR1 and CDR2 from the germline V gene are SQVTM and ANQGSEA. This clone was detected a few times. The antigen is undetermined. Sequencing relied on a cDNA template that was reverse transcribed from extracted RNA. Assay: immunoSEQ multiplex PCR; the TCRdb copy retains only in-frame clones and omits some. Here the sample spans 95,000 to 150,000 clones, around 50% being singletons. Whole-study results and caveats: The study also sequences resident alphabeta T cells of normal skin in scalp samples. Normal scalp showed lower clonality than lesional scalp, especially alopecia totalis/universalis.

Alopecia areata patients provided lesional scalp punch biopsies and peripheral blood. V usage is TRBV29-1 and J usage is TRBJ2-1, with 8 bases fitting TRBD2. Sequenced sample: NKG2D-low CD8+ T cells sorted from blood. The TCR originated in a human donor with alopecia areata. The CDR3 DNA is TGCAGCGTTGAATGGGGCGGGAGGCCCCACAATGAGCAGTTCTTC. Amino acids: CSVEWGGRPHNEQFF.